This TCR beta chain was identified in a study of OX40 agonist ivuxolimab in advanced cancers. Study-level background: The costimulatory receptor OX40 (CD134) was targeted by ivuxolimab, a fully human IgG2 agonistic monoclonal antibody. Intravenous ivuxolimab was administered to patients every 2 weeks at six dose levels: 0.01, 0.1, 0.3, 1.5, 3 and 10 mg/kg. Patients were allowed to have had prior anti-PD-1, anti-PD-L1 or anti-CTLA-4 therapy, and roughly 40% of the dose-escalation patients had previously received checkpoint inhibitors. Among the approximately 50 dose-escalation patients, about 19 had hepatocellular carcinoma, roughly 15 melanoma, 9 renal cell carcinoma and 9 head and neck cancer. The point of sequencing TCRbeta in the periphery was to test whether ivuxolimab changed TCR sequence diversity and drove clonal T-cell expansion. The paper describes the monotherapy dose-escalation part (N of about 47 patients) of the phase I trial of ivuxolimab. Partial responses occurred in three dose-escalation patients, of whom one had hepatocellular carcinoma and two had cutaneous melanoma. In the dose-escalation cohort, 75% to 85% of patients were male, and the mean age was approximately 60 years with a range of about 20 to 80. Broader findings and caveats from the paper: Low levels of normalized T-cell clonal expansion were also shown by some nonresponding patients. Partial responders in the 0.1-3.0 mg/kg groups had among the lowest normalized peripheral clonal expansion, especially among CD8+ T cells. The antigen specificity of the peripheral T cells that underwent clonal expansion was not determined. After ivuxolimab, expanded clones were on average more numerous among CD8+ T cells than among CD4+ T cells. Clonal expansion of both CD4+ and CD8+ blood T cells was observed from baseline to week 6 at doses 0.1 to 3.0 mg/kg.

The V end loses 5 bases and the J end loses 3 bases, and a stretch of 17 bases separates them. From the cysteine through the phenylalanine, the CDR3 covers 16 amino acids. Of the read, only the CDR3 DNA is kept; its 48 bases are in frame from base 1. The germline V gene specifies SGHAT as CDR1 and FQNNGV as CDR2. Genomic DNA was extracted from sorted cells for sequencing of the TCRbeta CDR3 region. The immunoSEQ Assay was used to sequence the TCRbeta CDR3 regions. The immuneACCESS repertoire file appears here via TCRdb, limited to in-frame rearrangements. These files lack a portion of the clones; in checked studies, under half of the deficit traces to unresolved V genes, and the cause of the others is not known. The sample records about 77,000 clones, 85% to 90% of which are singletons. The top ten clones comprise around 2.4% of the sample. In regard to this clone: Its antigen target is currently unknown. No clone much larger than this one lies a single base away; base qualities are absent.

The trial excluded patients who had a history of autoimmune disease or who were on systemic immunosuppression. Peripheral blood for TCR sequencing was collected from all dose cohorts at baseline, on cycle 4 day 1, and on cycle 7 day 1. Samples came from an open-label, multicenter, first-in-human phase I dose-escalation trial of ivuxolimab. Adults with locally advanced or metastatic head and neck squamous cell, hepatocellular, melanoma or renal cell carcinoma were enrolled in the trial. Before TCR sequencing, CD4+ T cells and CD8+ T cells from peripheral blood were sorted into separate populations. The TCR was taken from an adult with an advanced solid tumor such as melanoma, head and neck, liver or kidney cancer. The chain is made from TRBV11-2 and TRBJ1-5; the D gene is possibly TRBD1, with 5 bases matching. Sequencing used CD4+ or CD8+ T cells sorted from blood, obtained in a trial of the OX40 agonist ivuxolimab. The DNA sequence follows: TGTGCCAGCAGCCCTGCGAAAGGGGCCGTCAATCAGCCCCAGCATTTT. It translates as CASSPAKGAVNQPQHF.